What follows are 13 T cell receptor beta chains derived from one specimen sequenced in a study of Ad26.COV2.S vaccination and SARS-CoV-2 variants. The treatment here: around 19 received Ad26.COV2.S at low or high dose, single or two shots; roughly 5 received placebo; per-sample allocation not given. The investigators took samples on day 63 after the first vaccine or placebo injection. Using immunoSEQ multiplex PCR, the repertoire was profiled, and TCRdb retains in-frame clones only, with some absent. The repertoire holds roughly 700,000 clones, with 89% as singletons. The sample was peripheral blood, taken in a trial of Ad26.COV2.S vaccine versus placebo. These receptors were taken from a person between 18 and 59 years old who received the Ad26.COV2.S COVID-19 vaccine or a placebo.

The CDR3 here is CASSLGPSGGQETQYF. The DNA for the CDR3 is TGTGCCAGCAGCTTGGGACCTAGCGGAGGCCAAGAGACCCAGTACTTC. The rearrangement uses TRBV5-4 and TRBJ2-5; 7 bases agree with TRBD2. The CDR3 consists of 16 residues. The junction had 6 bases not matched to a gene; V was cut back by 0 bases and J by 1 base. From germline, CDR1 is SGHNT and CDR2 YYREEE (reference sequence).

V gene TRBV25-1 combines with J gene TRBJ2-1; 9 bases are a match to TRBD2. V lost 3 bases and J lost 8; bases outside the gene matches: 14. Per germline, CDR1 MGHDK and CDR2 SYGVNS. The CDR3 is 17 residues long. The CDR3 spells CASSDPLYAGGHDEQFF. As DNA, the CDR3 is TGTGCCAGCAGTGATCCCCTTTATGCGGGGGGGCACGATGAGCAGTTCTTC.

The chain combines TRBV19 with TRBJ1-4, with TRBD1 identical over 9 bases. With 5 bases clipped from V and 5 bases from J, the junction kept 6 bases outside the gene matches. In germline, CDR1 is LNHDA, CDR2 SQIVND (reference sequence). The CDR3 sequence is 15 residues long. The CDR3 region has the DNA TGTGCCAGTAGTTCCTCGGACAGGGGAAATGAAAAACTGTTTTTT. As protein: CASSSSDRGNEKLFF.

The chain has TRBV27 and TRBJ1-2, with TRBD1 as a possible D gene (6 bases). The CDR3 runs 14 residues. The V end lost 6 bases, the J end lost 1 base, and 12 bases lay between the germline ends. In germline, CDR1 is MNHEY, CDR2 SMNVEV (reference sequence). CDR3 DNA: TGTGCCAGCAGCCAGGCAGGGGATAACTATGGCTACACCTTC. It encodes CASSQAGDNYGYTF.

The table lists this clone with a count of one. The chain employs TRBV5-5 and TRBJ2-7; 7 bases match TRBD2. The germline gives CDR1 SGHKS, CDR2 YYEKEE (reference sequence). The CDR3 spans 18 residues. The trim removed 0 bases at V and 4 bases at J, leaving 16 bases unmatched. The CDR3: CASSLDVRAGTIKYEQYF. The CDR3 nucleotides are TGTGCCAGCAGCTTGGACGTACGCGCCGGGACTATCAAGTACGAGCAGTACTTC.

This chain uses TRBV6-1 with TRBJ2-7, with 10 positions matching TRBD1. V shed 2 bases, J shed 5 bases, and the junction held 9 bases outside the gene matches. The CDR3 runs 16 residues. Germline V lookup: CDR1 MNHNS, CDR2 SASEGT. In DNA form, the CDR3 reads TGTGCCAGCAGTGAATGGTTCGGGACAGGGGTTAACGAGCAGTACTTC. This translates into CASSEWFGTGVNEQYF.

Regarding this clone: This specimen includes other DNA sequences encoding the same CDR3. The CDR3 loop is CASSVDRGRDGYTF. For the CDR3, the DNA is TGTGCCAGCAGCGTAGACAGGGGACGAGATGGCTACACCTTC. The rearrangement links TRBV9 to TRBJ1-2; the match to TRBD1 covers 7 bases. V dropped 0 bases and J dropped 6; count of bases not matched to a gene: 5. The germline V gene has CDR1 SGDLS and CDR2 YYNGEE. This CDR3 region has 14 residues.

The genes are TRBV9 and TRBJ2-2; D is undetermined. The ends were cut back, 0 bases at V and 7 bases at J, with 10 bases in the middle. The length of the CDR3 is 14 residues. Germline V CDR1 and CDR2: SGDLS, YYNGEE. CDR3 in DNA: TGTGCCAGCAGCGTAGGGCAAGGTAACGGGGAGCTGTTTTTT. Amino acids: CASSVGQGNGELFF.

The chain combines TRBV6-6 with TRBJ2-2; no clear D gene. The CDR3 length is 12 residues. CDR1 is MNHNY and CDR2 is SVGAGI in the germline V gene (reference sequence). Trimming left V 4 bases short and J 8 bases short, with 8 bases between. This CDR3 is CASSFPGGELFF. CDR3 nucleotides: TGTGCCAGCAGTTTCCCCGGGGGGGAGCTGTTTTTT.

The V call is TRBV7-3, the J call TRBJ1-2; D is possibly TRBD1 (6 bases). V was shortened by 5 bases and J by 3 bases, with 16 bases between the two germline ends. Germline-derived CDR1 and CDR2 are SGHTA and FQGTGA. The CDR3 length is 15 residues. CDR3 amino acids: CASSLTAGGDYGYTF. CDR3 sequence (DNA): TGTGCCAGCAGCCTCACGGCGGGGGGCGACTATGGCTACACCTTC.

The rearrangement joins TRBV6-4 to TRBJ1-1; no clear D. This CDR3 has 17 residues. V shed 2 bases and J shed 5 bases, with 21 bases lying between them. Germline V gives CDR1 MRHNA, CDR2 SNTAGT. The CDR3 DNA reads TGTGCCAGCAGTGACGGCGCGGCCCGGGGAGGGAAGACTGAAGCTTTCTTT. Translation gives CASSDGAARGGKTEAFF.

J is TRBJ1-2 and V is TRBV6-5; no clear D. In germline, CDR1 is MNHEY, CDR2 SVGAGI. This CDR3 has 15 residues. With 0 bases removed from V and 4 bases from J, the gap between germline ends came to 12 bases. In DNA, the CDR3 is TGTGCCAGCAGTTACTCCCGGGAAGGCGGCTATGGCTACACCTTC. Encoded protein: CASSYSREGGYGYTF.

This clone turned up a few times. The CDR3 nucleotides read TGTGCCAGCAGTTCGACTAGCGGGGGGCGTGAGACCCAGTACTTC. Its protein is CASSSTSGGRETQYF. The chain joins TRBV6-2 or TRBV6-3 to TRBJ2-5, with 13 bases that match TRBD2. Losses at the gene ends were 4 bases for V and 5 bases for J; bases not matched to a gene: 4. This CDR3 is built from 15 residues. Germline CDR1 reads MNHEY; CDR2 reads SVGEGT.